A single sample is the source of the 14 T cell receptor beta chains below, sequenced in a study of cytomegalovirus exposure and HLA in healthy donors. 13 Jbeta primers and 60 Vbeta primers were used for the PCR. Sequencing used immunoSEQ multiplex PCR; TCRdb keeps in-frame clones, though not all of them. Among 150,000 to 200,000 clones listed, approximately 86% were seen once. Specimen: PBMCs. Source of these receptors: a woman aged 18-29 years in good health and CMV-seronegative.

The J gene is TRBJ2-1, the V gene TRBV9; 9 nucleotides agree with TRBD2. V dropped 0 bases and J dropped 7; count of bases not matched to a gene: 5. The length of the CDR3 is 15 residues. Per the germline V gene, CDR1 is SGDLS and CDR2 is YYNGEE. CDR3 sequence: CASSVVAGASNEQFF. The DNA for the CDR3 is TGTGCCAGCAGCGTAGTAGCGGGGGCGAGTAATGAGCAGTTCTTC.

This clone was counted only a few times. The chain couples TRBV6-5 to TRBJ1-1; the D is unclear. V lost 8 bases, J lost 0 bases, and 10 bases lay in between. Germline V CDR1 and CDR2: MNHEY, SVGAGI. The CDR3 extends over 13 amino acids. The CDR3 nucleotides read TGTGCCAGCTGGACTGGCATGAACACTGAAGCTTTCTTT. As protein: CASWTGMNTEAFF.

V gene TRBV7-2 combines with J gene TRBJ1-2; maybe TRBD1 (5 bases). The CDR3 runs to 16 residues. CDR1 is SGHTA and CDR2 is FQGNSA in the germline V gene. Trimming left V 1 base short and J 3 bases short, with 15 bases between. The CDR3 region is CASSLEPQGLDYGYTF. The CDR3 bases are TGTGCCAGCAGCTTAGAACCTCAGGGTTTGGACTATGGCTACACCTTC.

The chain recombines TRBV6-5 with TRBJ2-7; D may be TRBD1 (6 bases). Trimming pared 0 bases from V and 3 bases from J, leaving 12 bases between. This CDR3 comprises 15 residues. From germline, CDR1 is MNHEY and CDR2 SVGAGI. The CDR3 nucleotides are TGTGCCAGCAGTTACTCCGGACAGCCTCTCTACGAGCAGTACTTC. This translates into CASSYSGQPLYEQYF.

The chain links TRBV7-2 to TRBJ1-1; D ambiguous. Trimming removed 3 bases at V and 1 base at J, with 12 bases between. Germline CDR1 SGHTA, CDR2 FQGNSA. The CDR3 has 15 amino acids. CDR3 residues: CASSLSGYRNTEAFF. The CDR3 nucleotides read TGTGCCAGCAGCTTGAGCGGATACAGGAACACTGAAGCTTTCTTT.

The CDR3 DNA reads TGTGCCAGCAGCCAGGGACTCCTAGGTTACGAGCAGTACTTC. Translation: CASSQGLLGYEQYF. The V gene is TRBV7-9, the J gene TRBJ2-7, with a tentative D call TRBD2 (6 bases). The CDR3 consists of 14 residues. Deletions cut 5 bases from V and 4 bases from J, with 15 bases between. CDR1 is SEHNR and CDR2 is FQNEAQ in the germline V gene (reference sequence).

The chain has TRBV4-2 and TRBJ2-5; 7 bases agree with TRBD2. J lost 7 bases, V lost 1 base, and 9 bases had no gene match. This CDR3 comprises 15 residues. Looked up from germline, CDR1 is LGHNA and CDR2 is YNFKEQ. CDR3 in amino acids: CASSQGVERGGTQYF. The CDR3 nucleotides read TGTGCCAGCAGCCAAGGGGTCGAGCGGGGAGGGACCCAGTACTTC.

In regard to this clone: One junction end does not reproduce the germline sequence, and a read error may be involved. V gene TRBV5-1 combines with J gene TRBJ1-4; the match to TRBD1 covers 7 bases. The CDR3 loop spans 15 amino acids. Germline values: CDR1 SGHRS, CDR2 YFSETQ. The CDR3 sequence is CSSSTGQVSNEKLFF. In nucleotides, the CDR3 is TGCTCCAGCAGCACCGGACAGGTCTCTAATGAAAAACTGTTTTTT.

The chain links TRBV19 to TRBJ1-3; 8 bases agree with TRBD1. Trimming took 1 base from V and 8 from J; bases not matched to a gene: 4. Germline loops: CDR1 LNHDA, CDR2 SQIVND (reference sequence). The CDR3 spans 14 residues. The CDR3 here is CASSIVGQGDTIYF. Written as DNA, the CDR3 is TGTGCCAGTAGTATAGTCGGACAGGGTGACACCATATATTTT.

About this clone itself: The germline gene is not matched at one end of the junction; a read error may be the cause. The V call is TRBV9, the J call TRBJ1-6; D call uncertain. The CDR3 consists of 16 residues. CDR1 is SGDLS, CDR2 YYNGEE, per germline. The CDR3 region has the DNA TGTGCCAGCAGCGTTGGCAGAGGGTCCTATGATTCACCCCTCCACTTT. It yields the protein CASSVGRGSYDSPLHF.

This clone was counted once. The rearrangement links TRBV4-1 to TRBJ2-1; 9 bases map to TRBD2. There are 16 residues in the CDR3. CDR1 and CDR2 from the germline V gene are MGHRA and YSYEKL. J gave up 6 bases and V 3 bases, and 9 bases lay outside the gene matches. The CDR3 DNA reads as TGCGCCAGCAGCCAGGTAGGGCGGGGGGGCCGCAATGAGCAGTTCTTC. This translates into CASSQVGRGGRNEQFF.

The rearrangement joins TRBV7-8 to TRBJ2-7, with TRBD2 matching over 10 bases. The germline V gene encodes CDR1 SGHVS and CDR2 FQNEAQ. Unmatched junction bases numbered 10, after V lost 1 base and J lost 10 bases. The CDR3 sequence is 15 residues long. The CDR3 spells CASSLGRTSGSVQYF. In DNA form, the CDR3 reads TGTGCCAGCAGCTTAGGCAGGACTAGCGGTAGTGTTCAGTACTTC.

This CDR3 reads CAWIAGNTEAFF. CDR3 nucleotides: TGTGCCTGGATAGCCGGAAACACTGAAGCTTTCTTT. The chain couples TRBV30 to TRBJ1-1; D is unresolved. CDR1 is GTSNPN, CDR2 SVGIG, per germline (reference sequence). There are 12 residues in the CDR3. With 4 bases removed from V and 2 bases from J, the gap between germline ends came to 8 bases.

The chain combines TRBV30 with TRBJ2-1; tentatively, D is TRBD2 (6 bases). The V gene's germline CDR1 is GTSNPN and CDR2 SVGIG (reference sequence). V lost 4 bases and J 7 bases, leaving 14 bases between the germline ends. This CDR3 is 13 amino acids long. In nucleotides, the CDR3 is TGTGCCTGGATTGGGACTTTTGCGAATGAGCAGTTCTTC. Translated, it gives CAWIGTFANEQFF.